Listed here are 18 T cell receptor beta chains from one sample, sequenced in a study of tumor-infiltrating lymphocytes in primary liver carcinoma. With a constant-region primer, TCR beta cDNA was made from approximately 450 ng of total RNA. Construction of TCR beta libraries relied on three successive nested multiplex PCR rounds employing slightly modified ARM-PCR. Rounds one and two of PCR, each of 10 cycles, were primed with TRBV1-TRBV30 forward primers and a C-beta reverse primer. MiXCR, run by TCRdb on the multiplex PCR reads, gives a single entry per CDR3 protein. The sample lists 100,000 or so distinct CDR3 sequences, approximately 70% seen once, with 9.5% to 15% in the top ten. Co-extraction of RNA and DNA was performed on roughly 20-33 mg of unsorted bulk tissue. Sample: liver tumor tissue from sampling region 2. Documented subset: tumor region T2, inferior pole. Receptor source: a woman in her fifties or sixties with primary liver carcinoma and hepatitis B virus infection.

This clonotype was observed at least ten times. The J gene is TRBJ1-5, the V gene TRBV28; weak D call: TRBD1 (5 bases). This CDR3 has 17 residues. V lost 6 bases, J lost 4 bases, and 22 bases lay in between. Germline V gives CDR1 MDHEN, CDR2 SYDVKM. Here the CDR3 DNA reads TGTGCCAGCAGGCCGTGGGGAGTGGGGCCGGGGAATCAGCCCCAGCATTTT. Translated: CASRPWGVGPGNQPQHF.

About this clonotype: One end of the junction is discordant with germline, which a read error may explain. The chain employs TRBV11-3 and TRBJ2-7; TRBD1 agrees at 11 bases. CDR3 size: 15 residues. In germline, CDR1 is SGHNT, CDR2 YENEEA. The chain's CDR3 is CASSPRTGGNYEQYF. CDR3 bases: TGTGCCAGCAGCCCCAGGACAGGGGGCAACTACGAGCAATATTTC. Supplemented by reference TRBV11-3 and TRBJ2-7, the full variable domain reads EAGVVQSPRYKIIEKKQPVAFWCNPISGHNTLYWYLQNLGQGPELLIRYENEEAVDDSQLPKDRFSAERLKGVDSTLKIQPAELGDSAVYLCASSPRTGGNYEQYFGPGTRLTVT.

This clonotype was counted only a few times. This may come from a read error, since a much larger clone is one base off. This chain uses TRBV29-1 with TRBJ2-5; D may be TRBD2 (6 bases). Germline V gene sequence: CDR1 SQVTM, CDR2 ANQGSEA. V was pared by 6 bases and J by 9 bases, with 17 bases between. The CDR3 sequence is 12 residues long. The CDR3 loop reads CSVRLRGEAQYF. The DNA for the CDR3 is TGCAGCGTGCGATTGAGAGGGGAGGCCCAGTACTTC.

On this clonotype: A much larger clone differs from this one at a single base, so this may be a read error. The chain carries TRBV30 and TRBJ2-1; TRBD2 matches 8 bases. This CDR3 contains 14 residues. V shed 4 bases, J shed 2 bases, and the junction held 4 bases outside the gene matches. Germline V CDR1 and CDR2: GTSNPN, SVGIG (reference sequence). The CDR3 nucleotides read TGTGCCTGGACTCGCGGGAGGACCTACAATGAGCAGTTCTTC. This codes for CAWTRGRTYNEQFF.

A remark on this clonotype: One base away lies a much larger clone, so this may be a sequencing read error. The V call is TRBV28, the J call TRBJ1-6; D remains unclear. The CDR3 sequence is 14 residues long. Germline values: CDR1 MDHEN, CDR2 SYDVKM. The chain's CDR3 is CANSSATASSPLHF. DNA for the CDR3: TGTGCCAACAGTTCCGCTACCGCCTCTTCACCCCTCCACTTT.

Remarks on this clonotype: One end of the junction does not line up with germline, which may come from a read error. The J gene is TRBJ1-1, the V gene TRBV6-1; D remains ambiguous. The CDR3 extends over 12 amino acids. CDR1 and CDR2 from the germline V gene are MNHNS and SASEGT. This CDR3 reads CASSAGSTEASF. The CDR3 coding sequence is TGTGCCAGCAGTGCGGGGTCCACTGAAGCTTCCTTT.

The table lists this clonotype with many counts. This chain joins TRBV25-1 and TRBJ1-2; D unresolved. This CDR3 region has 15 residues. CDR1 MGHDK and CDR2 SYGVNS come from the germline V gene. Trimming removed 4 bases at V and 2 bases at J, with 14 bases between. The CDR3 nucleotides are TGTGCCAGCAGTGCCGCGACGGCTCAAAACTATGGCTACACCTTC. Its protein is CASSAATAQNYGYTF.

Points on this clonotype: The junction differs from germline at one of its ends, possibly a read error. J is TRBJ1-1 and V is TRBV6-1; D unresolved. Germline V gene sequence: CDR1 MNHNS, CDR2 SASEGT. This CDR3 is 13 amino acids long. The DNA of the CDR3 is TGTACCAGCAGGACGACGGGGTACACTGAAGCTTTCTTT. Protein sequence: CTSRTTGYTEAFF.

This clonotype came up a few times. This may arise from a read error, as a much more abundant clone is one base away. This chain uses TRBV10-3 with TRBJ2-1; D call uncertain. CDR1 is ENHRY and CDR2 is SYGVKD in the germline V gene. The CDR3 sequence is 13 residues long. The CDR3 loop reads CAISGASYNEQLF. The CDR3 DNA is TGTGCCATCAGTGGGGCCAGCTACAATGAGCAGCTCTTC.

This clonotype was detected a few times. Since a much larger clone is just one base distant, this may be a read error. The chain recombines TRBV12-3 or TRBV12-4 with TRBJ2-1; possibly TRBD2 for D (5 bases). The CDR3 is 13 residues long. CDR3 protein: CTSRRSGFDEQFF. In DNA, the CDR3 is TGTACCAGCAGACGGTCGGGATTTGATGAGCAGTTCTTC.

There are many counts of this clonotype. J is TRBJ2-3 and V is TRBV6-1; 8 bases map to TRBD1. This CDR3 spans 14 amino acids. Trimming removed 7 bases from V and 5 bases from J; junction bases left unmatched: 8. Looked up from germline, CDR1 is MNHNS and CDR2 is SASEGT. The CDR3 bases are TGTGCCAGCACCCGGGACAGGTCAGGAGATACGCAGTATTTT. Translating gives CASTRDRSGDTQYF.

About this clonotype itself: A much larger clonotype is one base distant, so this may be a read error. This CDR3 fails to terminate in the conserved phenylalanine or tryptophan, so it likely reflects a read error. The chain uses TRBV2 and TRBJ1-4; 7 bases fit TRBD1. The J segment lost 10 bases and the V segment lost 4 bases, leaving 9 bases of the junction unmatched. Germline V CDR1 and CDR2: SNHLY, FYNNEI. CDR3 length: 14 amino acids. The CDR3 here is CASSGGTALGKLFS. In nucleotides, the CDR3 is TGTGCCAGCAGTGGTGGGACAGCGCTTGGAAAACTGTTTTCT.

This chain links TRBV10-3 with TRBJ1-5; D is unresolved. The assigned J gene may be wrong: the sequence end matches TRBJ2-3 better. The CDR3 runs to 15 residues. Germline V gene lookup returns CDR1 ENHRY and CDR2 SYGVKD. Here the CDR3 reads CAISKAGDGNQPQYF. The CDR3 region has the DNA TGTGCCATCAGCAAGGCTGGTGATGGCAATCAGCCCCAGTATTTT.

For the CDR3, the DNA is TGCAGCGTTGCGACGGTCATTGGCGAGACCCAGTACTTC. It specifies CSVATVIGETQYF. The rearrangement links TRBV29-1 to TRBJ2-5; D unresolved. Germline CDR1 is SQVTM and CDR2 is ANQGSEA. V shed 4 bases and J shed 5 bases, with 14 bases lying between them. The length of the CDR3 is 13 residues.

This clonotype was observed a single time. One end of the junction varies from germline; a read error may be responsible. The rearrangement uses TRBV14 and TRBJ1-5; no clear D. The CDR3 length is 16 residues. CDR1 and CDR2 from the germline V gene are SGHDN and FVKESK. CDR3 loop: CASGQVKEASNQPQHF. The DNA of the CDR3 is TGTGCCAGCGGCCAAGTCAAGGAGGCTAGCAATCAGCCCCAGCATTTT.

On this clonotype itself: No conserved phenylalanine or tryptophan is present at the end of the CDR3, so a read error is the likely explanation. Because the CDR3's place on the DNA is in doubt, the DNA is left out and the CDR3 is given as listed by TCRdb. The chain recombines TRBV11-2 with TRBJ1-6. Both ends counted, the CDR3 spans 12 residues. Looked up from germline, CDR1 is SGHAT and CDR2 is FQNNGV. The CDR3 region is CASSLHNSPLQL.

V gene TRBV29-1 combines with J gene TRBJ1-1; a possible D gene is TRBD1 (6 bases). The CDR3 has 13 residues. V dropped 4 bases and J dropped 4 bases, with 13 bases sitting between them. Per the germline V gene, CDR1 is SQVTM and CDR2 is ANQGSEA. The CDR3 nucleotides read TGCAGCGTTGGAACAGGGAGGACCACTGAAGCTTTCTTT. It specifies CSVGTGRTTEAFF.

As to this clonotype: One junction end does not reproduce the germline sequence, and a read error may be involved. This chain joins TRBV6-2 or TRBV6-3 and TRBJ2-2; the match to TRBD1 covers 7 bases. Germline V gene data show CDR1 as MNHEY and CDR2 as SVGEGT. This CDR3 region has 18 residues. The CDR3 coding sequence is TGTGCCAGCAGTTACTCGAGTTTTCGGACAGGTAACACCGCGGAGCTGTTTTTT. This codes for CASSYSSFRTGNTAELFF.